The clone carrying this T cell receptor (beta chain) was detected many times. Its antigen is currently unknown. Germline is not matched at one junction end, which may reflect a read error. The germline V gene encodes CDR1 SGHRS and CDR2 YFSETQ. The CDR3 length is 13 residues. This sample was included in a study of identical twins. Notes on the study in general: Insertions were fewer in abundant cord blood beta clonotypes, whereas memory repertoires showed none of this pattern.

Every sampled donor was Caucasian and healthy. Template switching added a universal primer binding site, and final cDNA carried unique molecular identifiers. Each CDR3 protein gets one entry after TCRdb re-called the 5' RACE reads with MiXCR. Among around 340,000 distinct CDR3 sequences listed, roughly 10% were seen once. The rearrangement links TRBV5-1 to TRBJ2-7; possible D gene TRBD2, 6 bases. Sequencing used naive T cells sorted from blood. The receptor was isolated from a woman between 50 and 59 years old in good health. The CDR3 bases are TGTGCCAGCAGTCTGGGACTGCCCTACGAGCAGTACTTC. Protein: CASSLGLPYEQYF.